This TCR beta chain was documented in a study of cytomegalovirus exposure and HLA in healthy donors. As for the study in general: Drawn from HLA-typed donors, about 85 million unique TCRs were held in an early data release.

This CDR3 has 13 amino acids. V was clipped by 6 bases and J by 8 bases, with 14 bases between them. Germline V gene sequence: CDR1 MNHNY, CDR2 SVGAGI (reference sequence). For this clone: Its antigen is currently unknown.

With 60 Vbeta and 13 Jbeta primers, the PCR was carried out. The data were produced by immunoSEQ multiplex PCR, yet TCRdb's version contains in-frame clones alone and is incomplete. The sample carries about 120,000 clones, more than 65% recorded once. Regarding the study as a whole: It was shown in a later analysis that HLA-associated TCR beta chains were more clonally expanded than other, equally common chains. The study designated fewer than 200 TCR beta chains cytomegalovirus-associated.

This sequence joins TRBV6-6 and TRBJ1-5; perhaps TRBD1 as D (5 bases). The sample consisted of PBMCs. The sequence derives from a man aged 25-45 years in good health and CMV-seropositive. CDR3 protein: CASSPSDNEPQHF. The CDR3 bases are TGTGCCAGCAGCCCGTCGGACAACGAGCCCCAGCATTTT.